These 18 T cell receptor beta chains were sequenced from one sample in a study of cytomegalovirus exposure and HLA in healthy donors. Amplification used 60 Vbeta primers and 13 Jbeta primers. The protocol was immunoSEQ multiplex PCR, while the TCRdb copy is restricted to in-frame clones and leaves out a portion. The table lists around 25,000 clones, roughly 73% of them singletons. The specimen sequenced was PBMCs. The source of these receptors is a male donor in good health and CMV-seronegative.

The chain's CDR3 is CASSEVGDEQYF. In nucleotides, the CDR3 is TGTGCCAGCAGTGAAGTAGGGGACGAGCAGTACTTC. V and J are TRBV6-1 and TRBJ2-7, with D tentatively TRBD1 (5 bases). CDR1 and CDR2 from the germline V gene are MNHNS and SASEGT. Trimming removed 1 base at V and 5 bases at J, with 6 bases between. The CDR3 runs 12 residues.

V usage is TRBV4-2 and J usage is TRBJ2-2; 9 bases agree with TRBD2. Germline lookup yields CDR1 LGHNA and CDR2 YNFKEQ. The CDR3 runs 16 residues. Trimming removed 7 bases from V and 1 base from J; junction bases left unmatched: 7. The CDR3 loop reads CASKEPSGENTGELFF. The DNA for the CDR3 is TGTGCCAGCAAAGAACCTAGCGGGGAGAACACCGGGGAGCTGTTTTTT.

The chain combines TRBV6-1 with TRBJ1-2; TRBD1 matches 9 bases. J gave up 6 bases and V 2 bases, and 1 base lay outside the gene matches. Looked up from germline, CDR1 is MNHNS and CDR2 is SASEGT. The CDR3 covers 13 residues. The CDR3: CASSERQGDGYTF. The CDR3 bases are TGTGCCAGCAGTGAAAGACAGGGGGATGGCTACACCTTC.

The CDR3 is CASSPQQAYNEQFF. Here the CDR3 DNA reads TGTGCCAGCAGCCCCCAGCAGGCGTACAATGAGCAGTTCTTC. The chain joins TRBV7-2 to TRBJ2-1; unclear D gene. The CDR3 is 14 residues long. Germline loops: CDR1 SGHTA, CDR2 FQGNSA. Trimming left V 5 bases short and J 4 bases short, with 12 bases between.

The chain is built from TRBV10-3 and TRBJ2-3; the match to TRBD2 covers 8 bases. The CDR3 spans 14 residues. The germline gives CDR1 ENHRY, CDR2 SYGVKD. Trimming removed 9 bases from V and 0 bases from J; junction bases left unmatched: 5. The CDR3 bases are TGTGCCATTCGGGGGGGCCCAAGCACAGATACGCAGTATTTT. This gives the protein CAIRGGPSTDTQYF.

In its sample, this clone was seen once. The rearrangement uses TRBV4-3 and TRBJ2-1, with 9 bases lining up with TRBD2. Trimming cost V 4 bases and J 0 bases; bases outside gene matches: 7. This CDR3 contains 17 residues. CDR1 and CDR2 from the germline V gene are LGHNA and YSLEER. This CDR3 reads CASSPGLALSSYNEQFF. The CDR3 DNA is TGCGCCAGCAGCCCCGGACTAGCGTTGAGCTCCTACAATGAGCAGTTCTTC.

This rearrangement joins TRBV28 to TRBJ2-1, with unresolved D. The germline V gene encodes CDR1 MDHEN and CDR2 SYDVKM. This CDR3 has 9 amino acids. V was shortened by 8 bases and J by 10 bases, with 6 bases between the two germline ends. CDR3 amino acids: CASLWEQFF. The CDR3 nucleotides read TGTGCCAGCCTATGGGAGCAGTTCTTC. Looking up the rest from reference TRBV28 and TRBJ2-1 gives the full variable domain: DVKVTQSSRYLVKRTGEKVFLECVQDMDHENMFWYRQDPGLGLRLIYFSYDVKMKEKGDIPEGYSVSREKKERFSLILESASTNQTSMYLCASLWEQFFGPGTRLTVL.

The chain is built from TRBV27 and TRBJ2-7, with 10 bases lining up with TRBD1. V lost 5 bases and J lost 4; bases outside the gene matches: 8. Germline assignment: CDR1 MNHEY and CDR2 SMNVEV (reference sequence). This CDR3 comprises 15 residues. In DNA, the CDR3 is TGTGCCAGCAGTCGCGGGGGACAGGGGAGGTACGAGCAGTACTTC. Translated, it gives CASSRGGQGRYEQYF.

The chain carries TRBV4-2 and TRBJ2-3; TRBD2 agrees at 8 bases. The CDR3 extends over 17 amino acids. Germline V CDR1 and CDR2: LGHNA, YNFKEQ. With 0 bases clipped from V and 0 bases from J, the junction kept 5 bases outside the gene matches. Here the CDR3 reads CASSQDGPSGSTDTQYF. In DNA, the CDR3 is TGTGCCAGCAGCCAAGATGGCCCTAGCGGGAGCACAGATACGCAGTATTTT.

This rearrangement joins TRBV2 to TRBJ2-7, with TRBD1 identical over 7 bases. The V segment lost 0 bases and the J segment 5 bases; nucleotides outside the gene matches: 4. Germline values: CDR1 SNHLY, CDR2 FYNNEI. This CDR3 has 14 residues. The CDR3 nucleotides are TGTGCCAGCAGTGAAGCTGACAGGGTTCACGAGCAGTACTTC. This translates into CASSEADRVHEQYF.

This chain uses TRBV5-1 with TRBJ2-7; TRBD2 agrees at 7 bases. Per the germline V gene, CDR1 is SGHRS and CDR2 is YFSETQ. The ends lost 0 bases at V and 2 bases at J; junction bases unmatched: 5. The CDR3 runs 15 residues. CDR3: CASSLETGRTYEQYF. The CDR3 DNA is TGCGCCAGCAGCTTGGAGACCGGGAGGACCTACGAGCAGTACTTC.

J is TRBJ2-1 and V is TRBV7-2; tentative D call: TRBD2 (6 bases). CDR3 length equals 17 residues. CDR1 and CDR2 (germline): SGHTA, FQGNSA. The germline V and J ends were trimmed by 1 base and 2 bases, with 15 bases remaining between them. This chain's CDR3 is CASSLVVGGFTYNEQFF. The CDR3 DNA reads TGTGCCAGCAGCTTAGTCGTCGGAGGGTTCACCTACAATGAGCAGTTCTTC.

This clone was seen a handful of times. The chain recombines TRBV4-2 with TRBJ2-7, with no clear D. The V end was cut by 0 bases, the J end by 7 bases, with 10 bases between. This CDR3 is built from 13 residues. Per the germline V gene, CDR1 is LGHNA and CDR2 is YNFKEQ. The CDR3 here is CASSQDRGREQYF. DNA for the CDR3: TGTGCCAGCAGCCAAGATCGAGGAAGGGAGCAGTACTTC.

The chain has TRBV4-1 and TRBJ1-2, with TRBD1 matching over 7 bases. From germline, CDR1 is MGHRA and CDR2 YSYEKL. The V gene end was trimmed by 8 bases and the J gene end by 2 bases; junction bases not matched to a gene: 8. The length of the CDR3 is 14 residues. The CDR3 DNA sequence: TGCGCCAGCTCCTTCCAGACAGGGAACTATGGCTACACCTTC. This translates into CASSFQTGNYGYTF.

The V call is TRBV9, the J call TRBJ2-7; 7 bases line up with TRBD1. This CDR3 region has 15 residues. After removal of 3 bases from V and 2 bases from J, the junction contained 8 bases not matched to a gene. Germline assignment: CDR1 SGDLS and CDR2 YYNGEE. CDR3 loop: CASSATGSRTYEQYF. The DNA for the CDR3 is TGTGCCAGCAGCGCGACAGGGAGCAGGACCTACGAGCAGTACTTC.

This chain uses TRBV7-2 with TRBJ2-2; D gene uncertain. CDR1 and CDR2 from the germline V gene are SGHTA and FQGNSA. V was cut by 8 bases and J by 4 bases, with 8 bases left in between. The CDR3 contains 12 residues. The chain's CDR3 is CASGDPTGELFF. CDR3 sequence (DNA): TGTGCCAGCGGAGATCCCACCGGGGAGCTGTTTTTT.

This clone was observed once. This sequence joins TRBV5-1 and TRBJ2-1, with TRBD2 matching over 14 bases. Germline V gene data show CDR1 as SGHRS and CDR2 as YFSETQ. V lost 3 bases and J lost 0; bases outside the gene matches: 5. The length of the CDR3 is 18 residues. The CDR3 here is CASSSQGTSGSSYNEQFF. DNA of the CDR3: TGCGCCAGCAGCTCACAGGGGACTAGCGGGAGCTCCTACAATGAGCAGTTCTTC.

The V call is TRBV28, the J call TRBJ1-5; no definite D call. Trimming stripped 3 bases from V and 2 bases from J, with 5 bases between. Germline V gene lookup returns CDR1 MDHEN and CDR2 SYDVKM. This CDR3 contains 13 residues. CDR3 sequence: CASSFEGNQPQHF. The CDR3 DNA sequence: TGTGCCAGCAGTTTTGAGGGCAATCAGCCCCAGCATTTT.